This entry describes one T cell receptor (beta chain). Its antigen remains unidentified. V lost 4 bases and J lost 1, with 17 bases in between. The germline V gene has CDR1 SGHNT and CDR2 YYREEE (reference sequence). The CDR3 runs 16 residues. Sequencing used immunoSEQ multiplex PCR; TCRdb keeps in-frame clones, though not all of them. The top ten clones hold around 23% of a sample with some 30,000 clones, around four fifths of them seen once. This entry is derived from a study of radiotherapy plus CTLA-4 blockade in lung cancer. Study-level points and caveats: Blood saw expansion of tumor-derived TCR clones after radiotherapy plus ipilimumab. Early blood T cell clone dynamics reportedly forecast response best, with interferon-beta.

This TCR derives from a human donor with non-small cell lung cancer that progressed on radiotherapy plus ipilimumab. This sample comprised peripheral blood, obtained from a patient treated with radiotherapy plus ipilimumab. This chain uses TRBV5-4 with TRBJ1-1; D gene uncertain. DNA of the CDR3: TGTGCCAGCAGCCCCCCATCCAGCGCGGGGAACACTGAAGCTTTCTTT. Amino acids: CASSPPSSAGNTEAFF.